The 8 T cell receptor beta chains below all came from one sample that was sequenced in a study of cytomegalovirus exposure and HLA in healthy donors (dated by TCRdb to the late 2010s). Library preparation employed the immunoSEQ multiplex PCR assay. A mixture of 60 forward primers for TCR Vbeta segments and 13 reverse primers for TCR Jbeta segments was used in the multiplex PCR. As stored in TCRdb, this immuneACCESS dataset retains in-frame rearrangements with V and J assigned. A fraction of the clones does not appear; measured against another copy, unresolved V genes explain less than half of the discrepancy, and the remainder lacks a known reason. This sample is represented by about 150,000 clones; approximately 61% of them were singletons. Of the sample, approximately 2.5% falls within the top ten clones. The sample was PBMCs. The receptors come from a woman between 40 and 55 years old in good health and CMV-seronegative.

This clone was seen a few times. The V gene is TRBV6-5, the J gene TRBJ1-5; 7 bases match TRBD1. The CDR3 extends over 14 amino acids. Losses at the gene ends were 5 bases for V and 8 bases for J; bases not matched to a gene: 9. Germline V gene sequence: CDR1 MNHEY, CDR2 SVGAGI. CDR3 sequence: CASSDQGVGEPQHF. CDR3 nucleotides: TGTGCCAGCAGTGACCAGGGGGTGGGGGAGCCCCAGCATTTT.

The chain couples TRBV7-9 to TRBJ2-5; tentatively, D is TRBD1 (6 bases). The CDR3 covers 15 residues. V lost 4 bases to trimming and J lost 5 bases, with 17 bases between them. In germline, CDR1 is SEHNR, CDR2 FQNEAQ (reference sequence). The CDR3 spells CASSSGDTFAETQYF. The DNA of the CDR3 is TGTGCCAGCAGCTCCGGGGACACTTTTGCGGAGACCCAGTACTTC.

This clone was seen more than once but under ten times. The chain combines TRBV28 with TRBJ1-1, with D perhaps matching TRBD1 (5 bases). V lost 8 bases and J 3 bases, leaving 13 bases between the germline ends. The CDR3 has 13 amino acids. Germline V gene data show CDR1 as MDHEN and CDR2 as SYDVKM. The CDR3 DNA reads as TGTGCCAGCGGGTTACAGGAGTACACTGAAGCTTTCTTT. Translated, it gives CASGLQEYTEAFF.

CDR3: CASSLARVNEQFF. In nucleotides, the CDR3 is TGTGCCAGCAGCTTAGCTCGGGTCAATGAGCAGTTCTTC. This chain connects TRBV7-9 to TRBJ2-1; D call uncertain. Trimming pared 0 bases from V and 6 bases from J, leaving 6 bases between. The CDR3 extends over 13 amino acids. Germline V CDR1 and CDR2: SEHNR, FQNEAQ (reference sequence).

This chain connects TRBV7-9 to TRBJ2-3; D might be TRBD2 (7 bases). The CDR3 is 15 residues long. V lost 5 bases and J 3 bases, leaving 15 bases between the germline ends. Germline V CDR1 and CDR2: SEHNR, FQNEAQ (reference sequence). Here the CDR3 DNA reads TGTGCCAGCAGCCTATTGGGGGGGCGGACAGATACGCAGTATTTT. The encoded protein is CASSLLGGRTDTQYF. Supplemented by reference TRBV7-9 and TRBJ2-3, the full variable domain reads DTGVSQNPRHKITKRGQNVTFRCDPISEHNRLYWYRQTLGQGPEFLTYFQNEAQLEKSRLLSDRFSAERPKGSFSTLEIQRTEQGDSAMYLCASSLLGGRTDTQYFGPGTRLTVL.

V usage is TRBV14 and J usage is TRBJ1-3, with D unresolved. This CDR3 comprises 13 residues. V lost 1 base to trimming and J lost 4 bases, with 5 bases between them. Germline CDR1 reads SGHDN; CDR2 reads FVKESK. CDR3 protein: CASSQAEGNTIYF. Here the CDR3 DNA reads TGTGCCAGCAGCCAAGCGGAGGGAAACACCATATATTTT.

This clone occurred a few times. The V gene is TRBV7-9, the J gene TRBJ1-1; maybe TRBD1 (5 bases). The germline V gene encodes CDR1 SEHNR and CDR2 FQNEAQ (reference sequence). This CDR3 has 14 residues. The V end was cut by 3 bases, the J end by 2 bases, with 10 bases between. CDR3 amino acids: CASSLHGGNTEAFF. In DNA form, the CDR3 reads TGTGCCAGCAGCTTGCACGGGGGTAACACTGAAGCTTTCTTT. The entire variable domain, with the rest obtained from reference TRBV7-9 and TRBJ1-1, is as follows: DTGVSQNPRHKITKRGQNVTFRCDPISEHNRLYWYRQTLGQGPEFLTYFQNEAQLEKSRLLSDRFSAERPKGSFSTLEIQRTEQGDSAMYLCASSLHGGNTEAFFGQGTRLTVV.

The chain couples TRBV6-5 to TRBJ2-7; 9 bases map to TRBD1. In germline, CDR1 is MNHEY, CDR2 SVGAGI. Trimming at V came to 3 bases and at J to 4 bases, leaving 4 bases not matched to a gene. This CDR3 region has 14 residues. CDR3 sequence: CASSYTGGRYEQYF. The CDR3 nucleotides read TGTGCCAGCAGTTATACAGGGGGCAGGTACGAGCAGTACTTC.